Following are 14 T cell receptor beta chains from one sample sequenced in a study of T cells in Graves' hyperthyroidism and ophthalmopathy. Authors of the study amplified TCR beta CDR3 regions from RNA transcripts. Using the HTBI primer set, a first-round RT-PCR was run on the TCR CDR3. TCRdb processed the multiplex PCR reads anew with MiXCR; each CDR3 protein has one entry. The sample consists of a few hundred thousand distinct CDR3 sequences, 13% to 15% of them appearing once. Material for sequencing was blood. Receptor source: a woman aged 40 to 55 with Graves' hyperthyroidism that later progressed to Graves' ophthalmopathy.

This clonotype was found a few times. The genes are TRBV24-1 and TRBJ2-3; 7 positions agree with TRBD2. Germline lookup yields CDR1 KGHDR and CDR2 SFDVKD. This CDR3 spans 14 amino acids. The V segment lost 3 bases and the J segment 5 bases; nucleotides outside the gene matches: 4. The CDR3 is CATSDSGIGDTQYF. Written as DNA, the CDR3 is TGTGCCACCAGTGATAGCGGGATAGGAGATACGCAGTATTTT.

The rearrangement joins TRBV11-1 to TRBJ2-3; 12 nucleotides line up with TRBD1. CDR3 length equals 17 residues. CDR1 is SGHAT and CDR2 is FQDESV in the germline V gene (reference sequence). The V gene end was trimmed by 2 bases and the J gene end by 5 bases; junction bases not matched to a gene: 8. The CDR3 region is CASSLRRDRGRVDTQYF. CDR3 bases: TGTGCCAGCAGCTTAAGACGGGACAGGGGGCGAGTAGATACGCAGTATTTT.

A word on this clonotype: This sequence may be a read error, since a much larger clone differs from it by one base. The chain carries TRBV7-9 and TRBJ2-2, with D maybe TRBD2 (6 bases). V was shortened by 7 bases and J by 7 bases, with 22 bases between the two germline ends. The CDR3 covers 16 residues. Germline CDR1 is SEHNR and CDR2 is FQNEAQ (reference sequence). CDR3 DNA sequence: TGTGCCAGCACCTCGCTAGCCGGGACTGCCGGCGGGGAGCTGTTTTTT. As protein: CASTSLAGTAGGELFF.

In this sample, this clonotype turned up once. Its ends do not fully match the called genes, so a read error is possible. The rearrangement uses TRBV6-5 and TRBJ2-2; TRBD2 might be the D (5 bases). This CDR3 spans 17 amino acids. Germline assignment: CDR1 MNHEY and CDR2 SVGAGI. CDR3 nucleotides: TGTGCCAGCAGTTACCGTGGTGGGTGGCAGAACACCGGGGAGCCGTTTTTT. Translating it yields CASSYRGGWQNTGEPFF.

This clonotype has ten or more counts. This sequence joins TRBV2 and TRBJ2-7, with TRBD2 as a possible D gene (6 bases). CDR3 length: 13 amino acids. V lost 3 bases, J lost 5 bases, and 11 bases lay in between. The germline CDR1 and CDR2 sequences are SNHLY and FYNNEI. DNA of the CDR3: TGTGCCAGCAGTGACTTTGGAGGGAACGAGCAGTACTTC. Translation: CASSDFGGNEQYF.

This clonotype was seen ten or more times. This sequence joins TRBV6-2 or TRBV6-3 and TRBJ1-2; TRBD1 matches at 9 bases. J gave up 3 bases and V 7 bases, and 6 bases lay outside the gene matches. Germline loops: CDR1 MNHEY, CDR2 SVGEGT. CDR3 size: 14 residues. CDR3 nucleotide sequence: TGTGCCAGCACAAACAGGGGGCGATACTATGGCTACACCTTC. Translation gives CASTNRGRYYGYTF.

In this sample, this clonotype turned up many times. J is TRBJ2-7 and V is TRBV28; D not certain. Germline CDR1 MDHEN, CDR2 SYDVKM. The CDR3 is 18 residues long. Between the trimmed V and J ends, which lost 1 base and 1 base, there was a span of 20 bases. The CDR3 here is CASSLFLALGKGSYEQYF. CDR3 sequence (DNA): TGTGCCAGCAGTTTATTTCTCGCCCTGGGCAAAGGATCCTACGAGCAGTACTTC.

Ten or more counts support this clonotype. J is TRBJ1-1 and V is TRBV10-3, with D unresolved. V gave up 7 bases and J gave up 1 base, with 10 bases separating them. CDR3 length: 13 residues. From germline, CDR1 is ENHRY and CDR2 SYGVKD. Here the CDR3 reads CAITVGRNTEAFF. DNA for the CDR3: TGTGCCATCACCGTGGGTCGGAACACTGAAGCTTTCTTT.

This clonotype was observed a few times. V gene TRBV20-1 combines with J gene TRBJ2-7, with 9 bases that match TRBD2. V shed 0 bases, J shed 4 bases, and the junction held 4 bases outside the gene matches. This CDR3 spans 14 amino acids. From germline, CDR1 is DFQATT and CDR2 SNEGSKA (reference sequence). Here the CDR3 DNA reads TGCAGTGCTAGAGAAGCTAGCGGGGAGTACGAGCAGTACTTC. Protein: CSAREASGEYEQYF.

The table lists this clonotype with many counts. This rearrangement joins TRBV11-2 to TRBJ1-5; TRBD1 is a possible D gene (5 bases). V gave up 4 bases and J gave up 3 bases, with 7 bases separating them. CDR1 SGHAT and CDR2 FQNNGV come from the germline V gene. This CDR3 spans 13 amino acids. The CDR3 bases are TGTGCCAGCAGCTCGGGACTCAATCAGCCCCAGCATTTT. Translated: CASSSGLNQPQHF.

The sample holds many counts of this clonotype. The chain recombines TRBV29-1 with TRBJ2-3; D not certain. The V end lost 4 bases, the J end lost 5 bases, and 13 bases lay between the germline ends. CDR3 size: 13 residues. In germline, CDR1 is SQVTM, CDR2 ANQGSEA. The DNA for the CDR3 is TGCAGCGTTGGTTCCGCGGCCGGAGATACGCAGTATTTT. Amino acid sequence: CSVGSAAGDTQYF.

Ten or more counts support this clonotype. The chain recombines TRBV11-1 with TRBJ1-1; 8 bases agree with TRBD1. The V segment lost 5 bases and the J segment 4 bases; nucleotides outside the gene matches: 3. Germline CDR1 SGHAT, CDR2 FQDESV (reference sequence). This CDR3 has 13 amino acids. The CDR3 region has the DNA TGTGCCAGCAGCCCAGGGACAGGCACTGAAGCTTTCTTT. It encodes CASSPGTGTEAFF. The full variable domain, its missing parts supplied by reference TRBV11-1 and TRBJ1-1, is EAEVAQSPRYKITEKSQAVAFWCDPISGHATLYWYRQILGQGPELLVQFQDESVVDDSQLPKDRFSAERLKGVDSTLKIQPAELGDSAMYLCASSPGTGTEAFFGQGTRLTVV.

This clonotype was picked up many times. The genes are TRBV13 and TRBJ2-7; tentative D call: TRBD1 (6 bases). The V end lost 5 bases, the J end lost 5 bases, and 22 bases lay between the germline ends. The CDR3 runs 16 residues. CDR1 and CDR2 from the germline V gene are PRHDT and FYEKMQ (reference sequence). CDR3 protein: CASSPRGQKGYHEQYF. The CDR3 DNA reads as TGTGCCAGCAGCCCCAGGGGCCAAAAGGGCTACCACGAGCAGTACTTC.

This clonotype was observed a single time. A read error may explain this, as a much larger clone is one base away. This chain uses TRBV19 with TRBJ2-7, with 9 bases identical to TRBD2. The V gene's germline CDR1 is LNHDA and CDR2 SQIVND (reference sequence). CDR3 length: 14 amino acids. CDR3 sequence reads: CASTSTGTSYGQYF. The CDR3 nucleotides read TGTGCCAGTACCTCGACAGGGACTAGCTACGGGCAGTACTTC.